The 4 T cell receptor beta chains in this list originate from one sample, sequenced in a study of cytomegalovirus exposure and HLA in healthy donors. The table came from immunoSEQ multiplex PCR; TCRdb's copy has only in-frame clones and leaves some out. The sample yields 150,000 to 250,000 clones, 84% seen once. Sequencing used PBMCs. Source of these receptors: a woman in her twenties or thirties in good health and CMV-seropositive.

The chain carries TRBV10-3 and TRBJ2-3; 8 bases line up with TRBD2. The CDR3 loop spans 16 amino acids. Per the germline V gene, CDR1 is ENHRY and CDR2 is SYGVKD. The trim removed 6 bases at V and 2 bases at J, leaving 10 bases unmatched. CDR3 loop: CAISSGTRLNTDTQYF. CDR3 nucleotides: TGTGCCATCAGCTCCGGGACTAGGCTAAACACAGATACGCAGTATTTT.

The chain uses TRBV30 and TRBJ1-4; 8 bases line up with TRBD1. CDR3 length: 14 residues. With 1 base clipped from V and 8 bases from J, the junction kept 6 bases outside the gene matches. The germline V gene encodes CDR1 GTSNPN and CDR2 SVGIG (reference sequence). CDR3 sequence: CAWSARTGREKLFF. As DNA, the CDR3 is TGTGCCTGGAGTGCAAGGACAGGGCGGGAAAAACTGTTTTTT. Filled out from reference TRBV30 and TRBJ1-4, the complete variable domain reads SQTIHQWPATLVQPVGSPLSLECTVEGTSNPNLYWYRQAAGRGLQLLFYSVGIGQISSEVPQNLSASRPQDRQFILSSKKLLLSDSGFYLCAWSARTGREKLFFGSGTQLSVL.

The chain employs TRBV14 and TRBJ2-3, with 9 positions matching TRBD2. CDR1 SGHDN and CDR2 FVKESK come from the germline V gene. V gave up 3 bases and J gave up 5 bases; unmatched junction bases: 6. CDR3 length: 15 residues. Written as DNA, the CDR3 is TGTGCCAGCAGCCAGGTAGCGGGAGTAGGAGATACGCAGTATTTT. This gives the protein CASSQVAGVGDTQYF.

V and J are TRBV2 and TRBJ1-3; D is possibly TRBD1 (6 bases). Germline V gene lookup returns CDR1 SNHLY and CDR2 FYNNEI. The ends were cut back, 4 bases at V and 0 bases at J, with 13 bases in the middle. This CDR3 spans 16 amino acids. CDR3 loop: CASSVTGPFSGNTIYF. DNA of the CDR3: TGTGCCAGCAGTGTGACAGGTCCCTTCTCTGGAAACACCATATATTTT. Full variable domain (missing parts from reference TRBV2 and TRBJ1-3): EPEVTQTPSHQVTQMGQEVILRCVPISNHLYFYWYRQILGQKVEFLVSFYNNEISEKSEIFDDQFSVERPDGSNFTLKIRSTKLEDSAMYFCASSVTGPFSGNTIYFGEGSWLTVV.